This T cell receptor beta chain is from a study of cytomegalovirus exposure and HLA in healthy donors. Study observations and caveats: What a later analysis showed was that several of the most significant clusters appeared linked to common viral pathogens. Later examination showed HLA-associated TCR beta chains had greater clonal expansion than equally common others. With high specificity and sensitivity, the classifier reportedly diagnosed cytomegalovirus status.

To note about this clone: Its antigen is unidentified.

PCR amplification relied on 60 Vbeta primers (plus 13 Jbeta primers). Measured with immunoSEQ multiplex PCR; TCRdb has only the in-frame clones, and not every one. The repertoire includes about 120,000 clones, around 75% of them detected once, and roughly 9.3% sits in the top ten. This receptor was taken from a woman in her 50s in good health and CMV-seropositive. The sample taken for sequencing was PBMCs.

CDR3 bases: TGTGCCATCCGGAGCGGGTTAGTCACCACAGATACGCAGTATTTT. Translated: CAIRSGLVTTDTQYF. This rearrangement joins TRBV10-3 to TRBJ2-3, with D perhaps matching TRBD2 (6 bases). Germline CDR1 reads ENHRY; CDR2 reads SYGVKD. The CDR3 totals 15 residues. Trimming removed 8 bases at V and 2 bases at J, with 17 bases between.